This note documents a single TCR beta chain sequence. Its antigen is unidentified. Assay used: immunoSEQ multiplex PCR; TCRdb lists only in-frame clones, some missing. The data hold around 2,000,000 clones, with approximately 94% observed a single time. It was CD45RO-negative cells, positively selected for CCR7, that made up naive CD8 cells, with terminally differentiated effector memory CD45RA+ cells excluded. Each donor was a Caucasian adult residing in Nashville, Tennessee. This sample is drawn from a study of shared clonotypes between healthy human individuals. Overall study results and limits: Clonotype sharing across a few donors was observed for about 5.5% of naive CD4 clonotypes. Sequencing depth was a factor that was expected to affect clonotype sharing among donors. The study generally estimated greater richness for naive than memory subsets.

Per the germline V gene, CDR1 is MNHEY and CDR2 is SMNVEV (reference sequence). The CDR3 has 16 amino acids. Deletions cut 5 bases from V and 4 bases from J, with 20 bases between. The chain employs TRBV27 and TRBJ2-5, with D possibly TRBD2 on 7 matching bases. The receptor's source is a man younger than 30 in good health. The specimen sequenced was naive CD8+ T cells sorted from blood. CDR3 sequence reads: CASSPAMGGAPETQYF. In nucleotides, the CDR3 is TGTGCCAGCAGTCCCGCAATGGGGGGGGCCCCAGAGACCCAGTACTTC.